This entry concerns a single T cell receptor (beta chain). The germline V gene encodes CDR1 LNHDA and CDR2 SQIVND (reference sequence). Trimming removed 8 bases from V and 3 bases from J; junction bases left unmatched: 4. CDR3 length equals 13 residues. This sample is drawn from a study of blood T cell repertoires in COVID-19. Study summary: Two negative PCRs, clearance, or symptom resolution characterized the recovered Cohort 3 donors.

Some clones are missing from TCRdb's copy, which holds only in-frame ones; the method was immunoSEQ multiplex PCR. This table holds roughly 210,000 clones, over 75% found once. The clonotype comes from a man aged 25 to 40 in a cohort exposed to, infected with or recovered from COVID-19 (not recorded which). This sequence joins TRBV19 and TRBJ2-1; 7 bases map to TRBD2. What was sequenced was PBMCs or T cells enriched from blood (not recorded which). CDR3 sequence: CASSREIYNEQFF. CDR3 DNA sequence: TGTGCCAGTTCGCGGGAGATCTACAATGAGCAGTTCTTC.